Following are 29 T cell receptor beta chains from one sample sequenced in a study of blood T cell repertoires in COVID-19 (dated by TCRdb to 2019 to 2021). The method was the immunoSEQ multiplex PCR assay. TCRdb re-hosts the immuneACCESS table, in-frame sequences only. Its copies lack some clones; in the studies checked, an unresolved V gene accounts for under half of them, and the cause for the rest is not known. This sample holds around 150,000 clones; around 84% were observed only once. Clones ranked in the top ten supply under 2.5% of the sample. The sample comprised peripheral blood. The source of these receptors is a man aged 70 or older with acute or convalescent COVID-19.

This chain connects TRBV30 to TRBJ1-1, with D possibly matching TRBD1 (6 bases). Germline CDR1 GTSNPN, CDR2 SVGIG (reference sequence). The V and J ends lost 0 bases and 4 bases respectively, with 12 bases between them. This CDR3 is 14 amino acids long. For the CDR3, the DNA is TGTGCCTGGAGTGTACTGGGGGCCGGCACTGAAGCTTTCTTT. It translates to CAWSVLGAGTEAFF.

The chain joins TRBV19 to TRBJ1-5; no clear D gene. This CDR3 spans 16 amino acids. CDR1 LNHDA and CDR2 SQIVND come from the germline V gene (reference sequence). V was cut by 0 bases and J by 2 bases, with 11 bases left in between. The CDR3 DNA sequence: TGTGCCAGTAGTATAGACGCCCGAGAGGGCAATCAGCCCCAGCATTTT. This encodes CASSIDAREGNQPQHF.

The CDR3 DNA is TGTGCCAGCAGCTCTACGAGGGACAGGGCTCTTTTAGAGCAGTACTTC. Its translation: CASSSTRDRALLEQYF. V is TRBV5-4 and J is TRBJ2-7; 9 positions match TRBD1. CDR1 and CDR2 from the germline V gene are SGHNT and YYREEE (reference sequence). V shed 3 bases, J shed 7 bases, and the junction held 14 bases outside the gene matches. CDR3 length: 16 amino acids. Variable domain in full (rest from reference TRBV5-4 and TRBJ2-7): ETGVTQSPTHLIKTRGQQVTLRCSSQSGHNTVSWYQQALGQGPQFIFQYYREEENGRGNFPPRFSGLQFPNYSSELNVNALELDDSALYLCASSSTRDRALLEQYFGPGTRLTVT.

V and J are TRBV10-3 and TRBJ1-3; 10 bases align to TRBD1. J was trimmed by 6 bases and V by 9 bases; bases with no gene match: 5. Germline CDR1 is ENHRY and CDR2 is SYGVKD. The CDR3 runs to 13 residues. In DNA, the CDR3 is TGTGCCATTAACGGACAGGGGGAAAACACCATATATTTT. This codes for CAINGQGENTIYF.

The chain uses TRBV12-3 or TRBV12-4 and TRBJ2-5; TRBD1 matches at 7 bases. V shed 5 bases and J 2 bases; nucleotides not matched to a gene: 2. The CDR3 covers 13 residues. CDR3 in DNA: TGTGCCAGCAGTGACAGGGCTCAAGAGACCCAGTACTTC. Protein product: CASSDRAQETQYF.

This chain connects TRBV5-1 to TRBJ2-1; D may be TRBD2 (6 bases). The ends were cut back, 7 bases at V and 3 bases at J, with 14 bases in the middle. This CDR3 region has 14 residues. Germline CDR1 and CDR2: SGHRS and YFSETQ. CDR3 amino acids: CASRTGGIYNEQFF. In DNA, the CDR3 is TGCGCCAGCCGAACTGGCGGGATCTACAATGAGCAGTTCTTC. Variable domain in full (rest from reference TRBV5-1 and TRBJ2-1): KAGVTQTPRYLIKTRGQQVTLSCSPISGHRSVSWYQQTPGQGLQFLFEYFSETQRNKGNFPGRFSGRQFSNSRSEMNVSTLELGDSALYLCASRTGGIYNEQFFGPGTRLTVL.

The CDR3, as DNA: TGTGCCAGTAGTATTGTCGGAGCCTACGAGCAGTACTTC. This sequence encodes CASSIVGAYEQYF. This chain links TRBV19 with TRBJ2-7; D unresolved. V was clipped by 3 bases and J by 2 bases, with 8 bases between them. Germline values: CDR1 LNHDA, CDR2 SQIVND (reference sequence). The CDR3 loop spans 13 amino acids.

This rearrangement joins TRBV7-2 to TRBJ2-5; 13 nucleotides match TRBD2. The CDR3 totals 17 residues. Trimming at V came to 5 bases and at J to 9 bases, leaving 15 bases not matched to a gene. The V gene's germline CDR1 is SGHTA and CDR2 FQGNSA. The CDR3 region has the DNA TGTGCCAGCAGCCCCGGACTAGCGGGGGTCCGCCGGGGGGCCCAGTACTTC. Translated, it gives CASSPGLAGVRRGAQYF.

The rearrangement uses TRBV30 and TRBJ1-5, with TRBD1 identical over 7 bases. The CDR3 loop spans 13 amino acids. Germline V gene lookup returns CDR1 GTSNPN and CDR2 SVGIG (reference sequence). V lost 5 bases and J lost 3; bases outside the gene matches: 4. CDR3 bases: TGTGCCTGGGGGGGACAGAACAATCAGCCCCAGCATTTT. Protein product: CAWGGQNNQPQHF.

The rearrangement links TRBV12-3 or TRBV12-4 to TRBJ2-3; 8 nucleotides line up with TRBD2. The CDR3 totals 12 residues. Trimming at V came to 11 bases and at J to 6 bases, leaving 7 bases not matched to a gene. For the CDR3, the DNA is TGTGCCGCCGGGACTAGTTTTGATACGCAGTATTTT. Translating it yields CAAGTSFDTQYF.

This clone was detected once. V is TRBV7-8 and J is TRBJ1-4; 7 bases align to TRBD1. The junction had 8 bases not matched to a gene; V was cut back by 5 bases and J by 5 bases. The germline gives CDR1 SGHVS, CDR2 FQNEAQ. CDR3 length equals 15 residues. The CDR3 coding sequence is TGTGCCAGCAGCCCAGCCGGGACAGCGAATGAAAAACTGTTTTTT. This sequence encodes CASSPAGTANEKLFF.

This clone was seen more than once but under ten times. The chain employs TRBV3-1 (or the pseudogene TRBV3-2) and TRBJ2-7; D is undetermined. Deletions cut 7 bases from V and 0 bases from J, with 16 bases between. The CDR3 is 15 amino acids. Germline V lookup: CDR1 LGHDT, CDR2 YNNKEL (reference sequence). The CDR3 here is CASTKKSGSSYEQYF. In DNA form, the CDR3 reads TGTGCCAGCACGAAGAAATCAGGATCCTCCTACGAGCAGTACTTC.

V and J are TRBV29-1 and TRBJ2-5; TRBD2 aligns across 14 bases. V shed 7 bases, J shed 4 bases, and the junction held 8 bases outside the gene matches. The V gene's germline CDR1 is SQVTM and CDR2 ANQGSEA. The CDR3 is 15 amino acids. The CDR3, as DNA: TGCAGCGGACGGACTAGCGGGGGGCGGGGAGAGACCCAGTACTTC. It specifies CSGRTSGGRGETQYF.

A single count supports this clone. The V and J genes are TRBV11-1 and TRBJ2-1; 10 bases line up with TRBD2. Per the germline V gene, CDR1 is SGHAT and CDR2 is FQDESV (reference sequence). This CDR3 is 16 amino acids long. The V gene end was trimmed by 1 base and the J gene end by 4 bases; junction bases not matched to a gene: 4. The CDR3 nucleotides read TGTGCCAGCAGCTTAGAGGTAGCGGGAGGTTACAATGAGCAGTTCTTC. It codes for CASSLEVAGGYNEQFF. The whole variable domain, filled in from reference TRBV11-1 and TRBJ2-1, reads EAEVAQSPRYKITEKSQAVAFWCDPISGHATLYWYRQILGQGPELLVQFQDESVVDDSQLPKDRFSAERLKGVDSTLKIQPAELGDSAMYLCASSLEVAGGYNEQFFGPGTRLTVL.

This sequence joins TRBV30 and TRBJ2-5; a possible D gene is TRBD2 (5 bases). Germline V gene data show CDR1 as GTSNPN and CDR2 as SVGIG (reference sequence). Deletions cut 0 bases from V and 5 bases from J, with 16 bases between. The CDR3 spans 15 residues. The CDR3 DNA reads TGTGCCTGGAGTGTAGCAGGAAACGGCGGGGAGACCCAGTACTTC. Its translation is CAWSVAGNGGETQYF.

The J gene is TRBJ1-1, the V gene TRBV28; the D gene is possibly TRBD1 (5 bases). CDR1 and CDR2 (germline): MDHEN, SYDVKM. This CDR3 comprises 15 residues. V was pared by 2 bases and J by 0 bases, with 10 bases between. CDR3 sequence reads: CASSLRGGLNTEAFF. CDR3 coding DNA: TGTGCCAGCAGTTTACGGGGGGGGTTGAACACTGAAGCTTTCTTT.

The genes are TRBV7-9 and TRBJ1-5; maybe TRBD1 (5 bases). CDR3 size: 17 residues. Germline V gene data show CDR1 as SEHNR and CDR2 as FQNEAQ (reference sequence). V was trimmed by 5 bases and J by 5 bases, leaving 22 bases between them. This CDR3 reads CASSLGGGRATDQPQHF. CDR3 sequence (DNA): TGTGCCAGCAGCCTGGGGGGAGGGAGGGCCACGGATCAGCCCCAGCATTTT.

The CDR3 DNA reads TGTGCCAGCAGTCCGTCGACAGGGGTAGGCTACACCTTC. Amino acid sequence: CASSPSTGVGYTF. The chain links TRBV28 to TRBJ1-2, with 8 bases fitting TRBD1. The V segment lost 5 bases and the J segment 8 bases; nucleotides outside the gene matches: 7. Per germline, CDR1 MDHEN and CDR2 SYDVKM. The CDR3 covers 13 residues.

This chain joins TRBV12-5 and TRBJ1-1; D uncertain. This CDR3 region has 12 residues. The V gene lost 2 bases and the J gene lost 7 bases, with 8 bases spanning the gap. Per the germline V gene, CDR1 is LGHNT and CDR2 is FRNRAP. CDR3 nucleotide sequence: TGTGCTAGTGGTTTGACTGTCCATGAAGCTTTCTTT. Amino acids: CASGLTVHEAFF. Full variable domain (rest looked up from reference TRBV12-5 and TRBJ1-1): DARVTQTPRHKVTEMGQEVTMRCQPILGHNTVFWYRQTMMQGLELLAYFRNRAPLDDSGMPKDRFSAEMPDATLATLKIQPSEPRDSAVYFCASGLTVHEAFFGQGTRLTVV.

The chain recombines TRBV19 with TRBJ2-4, with 8 bases identical to TRBD1. The CDR3 sequence is 14 residues long. J was trimmed by 2 bases and V by 4 bases; bases with no gene match: 1. Germline V lookup: CDR1 LNHDA, CDR2 SQIVND (reference sequence). CDR3 in amino acids: CASSNRGTKNIQYF. The CDR3 DNA reads as TGTGCCAGTAGTAACAGGGGGACCAAAAACATTCAGTACTTC. The full variable domain, rest sourced from reference TRBV19 and TRBJ2-4, is DGGITQSPKYLFRKEGQNVTLSCEQNLNHDAMYWYRQDPGQGLRLIYYSQIVNDFQKGDIAEGYSVSREKKESFPLTVTSAQKNPTAFYLCASSNRGTKNIQYFGAGTRLSVL.

V is TRBV19 and J is TRBJ1-5; no clear D gene. V dropped 3 bases and J dropped 6 bases, with 9 bases sitting between them. The CDR3 is made up of 13 amino acids. The germline gives CDR1 LNHDA, CDR2 SQIVND (reference sequence). In DNA, the CDR3 is TGTGCCAGTAGTATGACAAAGGCTCAGCCCCAGCATTTT. Amino acids: CASSMTKAQPQHF.

About this clone: The same CDR3 can be traced to other DNA sequences in this sample. The chain uses TRBV11-2 and TRBJ1-2; the D gene is possibly TRBD1 (6 bases). Germline-derived CDR1 and CDR2 are SGHAT and FQNNGV. The CDR3 consists of 16 residues. V gave up 0 bases and J gave up 5 bases, with 16 bases separating them. CDR3 sequence (DNA): TGTGCCAGCAGCTTAGACCGTGGGGGGGCTGGATATGGCTACACCTTC. Translating gives CASSLDRGGAGYGYTF. The whole variable domain, filled in from reference TRBV11-2 and TRBJ1-2, reads EAGVAQSPRYKIIEKRQSVAFWCNPISGHATLYWYQQILGQGPKLLIQFQNNGVVDDSQLPKDRFSAERLKGVDSTLKIQPAKLEDSAVYLCASSLDRGGAGYGYTFGSGTRLTVV.

The chain has TRBV6-5 and TRBJ1-5; no firm D call. Germline assignment: CDR1 MNHEY and CDR2 SVGAGI. This CDR3 is 14 amino acids long. V was shortened by 5 bases and J by 2 bases, with 10 bases between the two germline ends. CDR3 protein: CASSPDFGNQPQHF. CDR3 bases: TGTGCCAGCAGTCCGGACTTTGGCAATCAGCCCCAGCATTTT.

This chain links TRBV7-2 with TRBJ2-3; D might be TRBD2 (6 bases). The CDR3 runs 17 residues. CDR1 and CDR2 (germline): SGHTA, FQGNSA. Trimming took 2 bases from V and 7 from J, leaving 22 bases between them. The chain's CDR3 is CASSLFFGRGGINTQYF. The DNA for the CDR3 is TGTGCCAGCAGCTTATTTTTTGGGCGGGGAGGAATAAATACGCAGTATTTT.

J is TRBJ2-2 and V is TRBV19, with 7 positions matching TRBD1. With V trimmed by 6 bases and J by 6 bases, 4 bases remained unmatched. Germline CDR1 reads LNHDA; CDR2 reads SQIVND (reference sequence). The CDR3 runs 13 residues. For the CDR3, the DNA is TGTGCCAGTAGGAAACAGGGGCCCGGGGAGCTGTTTTTT. Residues: CASRKQGPGELFF.

This rearrangement joins TRBV14 to TRBJ2-1; the match to TRBD2 covers 15 bases. This CDR3 region has 20 residues. The J segment lost 6 bases and the V segment lost 2 bases, leaving 14 bases of the junction unmatched. Germline V CDR1 and CDR2: SGHDN, FVKESK. Here the CDR3 reads CASSQLGLAGGQAGGNEQFF. The CDR3 nucleotides are TGTGCCAGCAGCCAACTCGGACTAGCGGGAGGGCAGGCTGGAGGCAATGAGCAGTTCTTC.

The table lists this clone with a few counts. Other DNA sequences in this specimen translate into the identical CDR3. The chain employs TRBV11-2 and TRBJ2-5; D may be TRBD1 (6 bases). Germline CDR1 SGHAT, CDR2 FQNNGV. V lost 2 bases to trimming and J lost 1 base, with 8 bases between them. CDR3 size: 14 residues. CDR3 sequence (DNA): TGTGCCAGCAGCTTAAGGACAGCCCAAGAGACCCAGTACTTC. Encoded protein: CASSLRTAQETQYF.

The genes are TRBV4-1 and TRBJ2-7; 16 bases line up with TRBD2. Germline CDR1 MGHRA, CDR2 YSYEKL. V shed 2 bases and J 9 bases; nucleotides not matched to a gene: 4. The CDR3 length is 15 residues. The CDR3 region is CASSQLGLAGGGQYF. The CDR3, as DNA: TGCGCCAGCAGCCAACTGGGACTAGCGGGAGGGGGGCAGTACTTC.

The gene calls are TRBV7-9 and TRBJ1-4; TRBD1 aligns across 7 bases. The CDR3 totals 14 residues. Looked up from germline, CDR1 is SEHNR and CDR2 is FQNEAQ (reference sequence). V dropped 3 bases and J dropped 4; count of bases not matched to a gene: 2. CDR3 protein: CASSFQGVNEKLFF. CDR3 DNA: TGTGCCAGCAGCTTTCAGGGGGTTAATGAAAAACTGTTTTTT.